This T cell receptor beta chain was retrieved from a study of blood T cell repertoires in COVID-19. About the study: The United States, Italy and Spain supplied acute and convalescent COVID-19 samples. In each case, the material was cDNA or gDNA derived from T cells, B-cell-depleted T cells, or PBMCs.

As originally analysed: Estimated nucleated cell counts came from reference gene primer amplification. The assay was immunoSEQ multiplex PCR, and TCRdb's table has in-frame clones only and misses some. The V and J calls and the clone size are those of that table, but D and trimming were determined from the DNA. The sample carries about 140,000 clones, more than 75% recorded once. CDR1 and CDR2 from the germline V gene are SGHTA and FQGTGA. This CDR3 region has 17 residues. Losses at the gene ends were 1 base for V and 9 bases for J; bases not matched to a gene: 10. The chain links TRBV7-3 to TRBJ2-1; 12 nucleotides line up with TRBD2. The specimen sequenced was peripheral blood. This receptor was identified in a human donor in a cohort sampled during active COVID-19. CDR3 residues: CASSLNSRTSGAGEQFF. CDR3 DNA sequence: TGTGCCAGCAGCTTAAATTCGAGGACTAGCGGGGCCGGTGAGCAGTTCTTC.